Presented here are 6 T cell receptor beta chains from one specimen sequenced in a study of blood T cells in healthy people across ages. A J-beta primer mix and a sample-barcoded 5' primer were used in a second PCR of about 7 to 12 cycles. TCRdb reanalysed the 5' RACE reads using MiXCR and keeps one entry per CDR3 protein. The sample records 1.5 million to 2 million distinct CDR3 sequences, about 31% being singletons. Sequenced sample: blood. The receptors were sampled from a woman aged 25 to 39 in good health.

There are a few counts of this clonotype. The V call is TRBV7-2, the J call TRBJ1-1, with a tentative D call TRBD1 (5 bases). The germline V and J ends were trimmed by 1 base and 4 bases, with 13 bases remaining between them. The CDR3 extends over 15 amino acids. Germline assignment: CDR1 SGHTA and CDR2 FQGNSA. The CDR3 nucleotides read TGTGCCAGCAGCTTAGACGGGGCTAGGGGCACTGAAGCTTTCTTT. Its protein is CASSLDGARGTEAFF.

This sequence joins TRBV4-2 and TRBJ2-1, with D perhaps matching TRBD1 or TRBD2 (5 bases each). Germline V gene sequence: CDR1 LGHNA, CDR2 YNFKEQ. Trimming shortened V by 3 bases and J by 10 bases, and 16 bases separated the two germline ends. The CDR3 sequence is 14 residues long. In nucleotides, the CDR3 is TGTGCCAGCAGCCAGGCCCCTAGGGACGGAGAGCAGTTCTTC. Translation: CASSQAPRDGEQFF.

This clonotype came up a few times. The chain carries TRBV21-1 and TRBJ2-3. TRBV21-1 is assigned pseudogene status. The CDR3 covers 9 residues. The CDR3 here is CASLPTQYF. Here the CDR3 DNA reads TGTGCCAGTCTTCCCACGCAGTATTTT.

The rearrangement joins TRBV6-5 to TRBJ2-5; 7 bases line up with TRBD1. Germline loops: CDR1 MNHEY, CDR2 SVGAGI. The CDR3 spans 20 residues. V was clipped by 0 bases and J by 2 bases; unmatched bases: 18. Here the CDR3 reads CASSYSEGTAVPFPQETQYF. The CDR3 DNA reads as TGTGCCAGCAGTTACTCGGAAGGGACAGCGGTCCCCTTCCCTCAAGAGACCCAGTACTTC.

This rearrangement joins TRBV24-1 to TRBJ2-5, with D perhaps given as TRBD1 or TRBD2 (5 bases each). The CDR3 loop spans 15 amino acids. Germline V lookup: CDR1 KGHDR, CDR2 SFDVKD. The germline V and J ends were trimmed by 4 bases and 4 bases, with 15 bases remaining between them. Here the CDR3 reads CATSEGDAGRETQYF. The CDR3 DNA is TGTGCCACCAGTGAGGGGGACGCAGGGCGAGAGACCCAGTACTTC.

A note on this clonotype: This sequence may be a read error, since a much larger clone differs from it by one base. The chain carries TRBV4-1 and TRBJ2-5, with TRBD2 matching 8 bases. Germline loops: CDR1 MGHRA, CDR2 YSYEKL. This CDR3 region has 17 residues. CDR3 sequence: CTSSQVPGLDRAETQYF. In nucleotides, the CDR3 is TGCACCAGCAGCCAAGTGCCGGGACTAGATCGGGCAGAGACCCAGTACTTC.